One and the same sample provided the 13 T cell receptor beta chains below, sequenced in a study of Ad26.COV2.S vaccination and SARS-CoV-2 variants. Treatment indicated: around 19 received Ad26.COV2.S at low or high dose, single or two shots; about 5 received placebo; per-sample allocation not given. The samples were gathered on day 63 after the first injection of vaccine or placebo. The data were produced by immunoSEQ multiplex PCR, yet TCRdb's version contains in-frame clones alone and is incomplete. The sample carries 430,000 or so clones, roughly nine tenths recorded once. The sequencing here drew on peripheral blood, taken in a trial of Ad26.COV2.S vaccine versus placebo. These receptors were obtained from a person between 18 and 59 years old who received the Ad26.COV2.S COVID-19 vaccine or a placebo.

This chain links TRBV6-2 or TRBV6-3 with TRBJ2-3; D possibly corresponds to TRBD1 (5 bases). The ends were cut back, 5 bases at V and 4 bases at J, with 22 bases in the middle. This CDR3 has 17 residues. Per germline, CDR1 MNHEY and CDR2 SVGEGT. CDR3 DNA: TGTGCCAGCAGTGCCCCCCTGGGGCAGGGTAGCCCAGATACGCAGTATTTT. Translation: CASSAPLGQGSPDTQYF.

The chain combines TRBV6-2 or TRBV6-3 with TRBJ1-2; no reliable D call. The V gene lost 2 bases and the J gene lost 0 bases, with 10 bases spanning the gap. Germline V gene sequence: CDR1 MNHEY, CDR2 SVGEGT. CDR3 size: 15 residues. The CDR3 protein is CASSYLAEANYGYTF. CDR3 DNA sequence: TGTGCCAGCAGTTACCTGGCAGAAGCTAACTATGGCTACACCTTC.

This clone appeared a single time. This chain uses TRBV7-3 with TRBJ2-2; D call uncertain. The germline gives CDR1 SGHTA, CDR2 FQGTGA. Between the trimmed V and J ends, which lost 2 bases and 0 bases, there was a span of 10 bases. This CDR3 is 16 amino acids long. This chain's CDR3 is CASSLLQIANTGELFF. In DNA form, the CDR3 reads TGTGCCAGCAGCTTATTACAGATAGCGAACACCGGGGAGCTGTTTTTT.

The chain recombines TRBV10-3 with TRBJ1-5, with 8 bases matching TRBD1. The CDR3 contains 16 residues. J gave up 3 bases and V 4 bases, and 8 bases lay outside the gene matches. CDR1 and CDR2 (germline): ENHRY, SYGVKD. CDR3: CAISASGQGSNQPQHF. CDR3 DNA: TGTGCCATCAGTGCCTCTGGACAGGGATCCAATCAGCCCCAGCATTTT.

The V gene is TRBV2, the J gene TRBJ1-5; D may be TRBD1 (5 bases). The CDR3 is made up of 13 amino acids. Trimming shortened V by 7 bases and J by 3 bases, and 10 bases separated the two germline ends. Germline lookup yields CDR1 SNHLY and CDR2 FYNNEI. CDR3 amino acids: CASTRQLNQPQHF. CDR3 nucleotide sequence: TGTGCCAGCACGAGACAGCTCAATCAGCCCCAGCATTTT.

The chain links TRBV11-3 to TRBJ1-1, with D possibly TRBD1 on 5 matching bases. Between the trimmed V and J ends, which lost 8 bases and 3 bases, there was a span of 13 bases. CDR1 is SGHNT and CDR2 is YENEEA in the germline V gene. The CDR3 sequence is 13 residues long. Written as DNA, the CDR3 is TGTGCCAGCTTAACGGGGGGACACACTGAAGCTTTCTTT. It codes for CASLTGGHTEAFF.

The chain uses TRBV5-1 and TRBJ1-4; tentatively, D is TRBD1 (5 bases). Germline values: CDR1 SGHRS, CDR2 YFSETQ. The V and J ends lost 2 bases and 8 bases respectively, with 19 bases between them. CDR3 size: 16 residues. The CDR3: CASSLETQGTGEKLFF. The CDR3 DNA sequence: TGCGCCAGCAGCTTAGAGACTCAGGGTACTGGGGAAAAACTGTTTTTT.

The chain uses TRBV28 and TRBJ1-5, with D unclear. V lost 3 bases and J lost 3, with 9 bases in between. CDR3 size: 14 residues. Germline values: CDR1 MDHEN, CDR2 SYDVKM. As DNA, the CDR3 is TGTGCCAGCAGTTTGCGAGAGCACAATCAGCCCCAGCATTTT. It translates to CASSLREHNQPQHF.

The V and J genes are TRBV15 and TRBJ2-7; D not certain. The CDR3 is 13 amino acids. Germline CDR1 reads LNHNV; CDR2 reads YYDKDF (reference sequence). Trimming left V 0 bases short and J 7 bases short, with 10 bases between. CDR3 bases: TGTGCCACCAGCAGAGATCTCCGTGGTGAGCAGTACGTC. It yields the protein CATSRDLRGEQYV.

The genes are TRBV2 and TRBJ1-5; 8 bases line up with TRBD1. CDR3 length equals 13 residues. V lost 6 bases and J lost 9; bases outside the gene matches: 7. Germline CDR1 and CDR2: SNHLY and FYNNEI. The CDR3 is CASRPGTGLPQHF. The CDR3 DNA reads as TGTGCCAGCAGACCGGGGACAGGTTTGCCCCAGCATTTT.

The DNA for the CDR3 is TGTGCCAGCAGCGTAGATAATAGCGAGTCAGATACGCAGTATTTT. Amino acids: CASSVDNSESDTQYF. The V call is TRBV9, the J call TRBJ2-3; a weak D match, TRBD2 (5 bases). Trimming pared 0 bases from V and 4 bases from J, leaving 12 bases between. Germline values: CDR1 SGDLS, CDR2 YYNGEE. This CDR3 spans 15 amino acids.

V usage is TRBV27 and J usage is TRBJ1-1; D unclear. The CDR3 is 15 residues long. Trimming stripped 0 bases from V and 1 base from J, with 9 bases between. Looked up from germline, CDR1 is MNHEY and CDR2 is SMNVEV (reference sequence). CDR3 sequence: CASSLSARQNTEAFF. The CDR3 region has the DNA TGTGCCAGCAGTTTATCAGCCAGGCAGAACACTGAAGCTTTCTTT.

CDR3: CASSTSGTSTDTQYF. The CDR3 region has the DNA TGCGCCAGCAGCACGAGCGGAACTAGCACAGATACGCAGTATTTT. The chain is built from TRBV5-1 and TRBJ2-3, with D possibly TRBD2 on 5 matching bases. The V gene lost 4 bases and the J gene lost 0 bases, with 12 bases spanning the gap. CDR3 length: 15 amino acids. The germline CDR1 and CDR2 sequences are SGHRS and YFSETQ.